A single sample is the source of the 4 T cell receptor beta chains below, sequenced in a study of identical twins. Each CDR3 protein gets one entry after TCRdb re-called the 5' RACE reads with MiXCR. The sample has 420,000 or so distinct CDR3 sequences, roughly 20% seen once. What was sequenced was naive T cells sorted from blood. Receptors were obtained from a middle-aged man in good health.

The chain uses TRBV12-3 or TRBV12-4 and TRBJ2-2; D gene unclear. This CDR3 is built from 14 residues. The V end was cut by 1 base, the J end by 1 base, with 4 bases between. CDR3: CASSLVQNTGELFF. The CDR3 bases are TGTGCCAGCAGTTTAGTACAGAACACCGGGGAGCTGTTTTTT.

Comments on this clonotype: No DNA is shown, since the ends of the CDR3 on it are uncertain; the CDR3 is the one TCRdb lists. The rearrangement uses TRBV21-1 and TRBJ2-5; the D call TRBD2 from the table was never checked on the DNA. TRBV21-1 corresponds to a pseudogene. The CDR3 length equals 17 residues, ends included. This CDR3 is CASSKGGVAGGNETQYF.

This clonotype was detected a few times. V gene TRBV5-4 combines with J gene TRBJ2-2, with D unresolved. Trimming stripped 6 bases from V and 4 bases from J, with 7 bases between. CDR1 and CDR2 from the germline V gene are SGHNT and YYREEE (reference sequence). The CDR3 length is 12 residues. The CDR3 region has the DNA TGTGCCAGCAAAAGGGTCACCGGGGAGCTGTTTTTT. As protein: CASKRVTGELFF.

In this sample, this clonotype turned up many times. The CDR3 region is CATSRGWDSYSTDTQYF. In DNA, the CDR3 is TGTGCCACCAGCAGAGGCTGGGACAGTTATAGCACAGATACGCAGTATTTT. The chain combines TRBV15 with TRBJ2-3, with 7 positions matching TRBD1. Germline V gene lookup returns CDR1 LNHNV and CDR2 YYDKDF (reference sequence). The V and J ends lost 1 base and 0 bases, in that order; junction bases with no gene match: 7. The CDR3 consists of 17 residues.